This TCR beta chain was obtained from a study of blood T cell repertoires in COVID-19. How the authors handled the data: Estimates of nucleated cell counts were drawn from the amplification of reference gene primers. The data were produced by immunoSEQ multiplex PCR, yet TCRdb's version contains in-frame clones alone and is incomplete. V, J and clone size derive from that table, while D and trimming were established from the DNA sequence. The table records about 370,000 clones, around 87% of them present only once. The CDR3 has 15 amino acids. Trimming cost V 5 bases and J 7 bases, with 20 bases left between them. Germline CDR1 and CDR2: SEHNR and FQNEAQ (reference sequence).

Source material: PBMCs or T cells enriched from blood (not recorded which). The chain employs TRBV7-9 and TRBJ1-1; D is perhaps TRBD1 (5 bases). This TCR was recovered from a man between 18 and 35 years old who had recovered from COVID-19. This CDR3 reads CASSPSGYTGIEAFF. In DNA form, the CDR3 reads TGTGCCAGCAGCCCATCGGGTTACACAGGAATTGAAGCTTTCTTT.